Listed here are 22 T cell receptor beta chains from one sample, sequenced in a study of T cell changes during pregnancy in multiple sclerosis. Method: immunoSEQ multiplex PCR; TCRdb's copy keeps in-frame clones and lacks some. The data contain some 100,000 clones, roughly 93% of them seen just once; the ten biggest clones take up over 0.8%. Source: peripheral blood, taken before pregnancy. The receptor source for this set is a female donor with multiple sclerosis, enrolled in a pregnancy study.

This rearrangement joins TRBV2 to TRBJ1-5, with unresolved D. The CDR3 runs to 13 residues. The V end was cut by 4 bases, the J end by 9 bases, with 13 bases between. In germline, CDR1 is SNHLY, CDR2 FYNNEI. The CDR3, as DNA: TGTGCCAGCAGTGGCGCGGCTACTGGGCCCCAGCATTTT. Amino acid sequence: CASSGAATGPQHF.

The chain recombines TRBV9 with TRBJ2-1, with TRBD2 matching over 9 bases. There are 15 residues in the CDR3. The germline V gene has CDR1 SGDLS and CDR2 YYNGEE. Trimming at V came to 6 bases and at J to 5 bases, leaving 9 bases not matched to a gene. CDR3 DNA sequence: TGTGCCAGCACGCCTGCGACTAGCGGAGACAATGAGCAGTTCTTC. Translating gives CASTPATSGDNEQFF.

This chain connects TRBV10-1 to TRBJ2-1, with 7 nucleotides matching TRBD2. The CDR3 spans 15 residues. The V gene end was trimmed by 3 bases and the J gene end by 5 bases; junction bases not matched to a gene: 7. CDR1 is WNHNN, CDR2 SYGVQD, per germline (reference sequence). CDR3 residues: CASSEMGLPNNEQFF. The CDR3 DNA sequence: TGCGCCAGCAGTGAAATGGGACTACCTAACAATGAGCAGTTCTTC.

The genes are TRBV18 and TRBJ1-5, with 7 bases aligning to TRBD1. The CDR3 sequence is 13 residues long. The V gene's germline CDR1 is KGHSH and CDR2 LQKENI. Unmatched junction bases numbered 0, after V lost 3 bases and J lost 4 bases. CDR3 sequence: CASSPGQNQPQHF. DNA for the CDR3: TGTGCCAGCTCACCGGGACAGAATCAGCCCCAGCATTTT.

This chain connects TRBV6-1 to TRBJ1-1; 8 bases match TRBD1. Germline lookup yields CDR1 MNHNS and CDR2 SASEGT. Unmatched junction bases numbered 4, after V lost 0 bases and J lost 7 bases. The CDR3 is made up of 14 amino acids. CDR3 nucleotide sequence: TGTGCCAGCAGTGAAGCGGCGGGACAGGTTGAAGCTTTCTTT. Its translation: CASSEAAGQVEAFF.

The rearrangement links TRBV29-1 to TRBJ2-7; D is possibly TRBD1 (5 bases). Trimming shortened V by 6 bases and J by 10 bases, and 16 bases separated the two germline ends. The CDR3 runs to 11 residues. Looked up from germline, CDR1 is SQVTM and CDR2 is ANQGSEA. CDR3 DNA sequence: TGCAGCGTGGAGACAGTTATGGGACAGTACTTC. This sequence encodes CSVETVMGQYF.

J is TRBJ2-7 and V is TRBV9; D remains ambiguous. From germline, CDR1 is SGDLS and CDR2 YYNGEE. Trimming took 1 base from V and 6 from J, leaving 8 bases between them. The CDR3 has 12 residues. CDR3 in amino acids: CASSVTDSEQYF. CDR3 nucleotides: TGTGCCAGCAGCGTAACCGACTCCGAGCAGTACTTC. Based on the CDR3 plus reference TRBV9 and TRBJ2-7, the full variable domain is DSGVTQTPKHLITATGQRVTLRCSPRSGDLSVYWYQQSLDQGLQFLIQYYNGEERAKGNILERFSAQQFPDLHSELNLSSLELGDSALYFCASSVTDSEQYFGPGTRLTVT.

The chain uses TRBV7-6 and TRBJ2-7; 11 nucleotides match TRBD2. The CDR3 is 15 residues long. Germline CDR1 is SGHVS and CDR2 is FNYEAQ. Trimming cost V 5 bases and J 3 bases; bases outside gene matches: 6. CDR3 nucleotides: TGTGCCAGCAGCCCTCGACTAGCGGGAAGCTACGAGCAGTACTTC. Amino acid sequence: CASSPRLAGSYEQYF.

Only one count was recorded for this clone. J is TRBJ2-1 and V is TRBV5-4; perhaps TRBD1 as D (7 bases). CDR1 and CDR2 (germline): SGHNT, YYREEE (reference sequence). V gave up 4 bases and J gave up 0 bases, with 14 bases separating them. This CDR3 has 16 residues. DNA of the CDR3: TGTGCCAGCAGCCCAGGGGGGCGTAGCTCCTACAATGAGCAGTTCTTC. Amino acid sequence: CASSPGGRSSYNEQFF.

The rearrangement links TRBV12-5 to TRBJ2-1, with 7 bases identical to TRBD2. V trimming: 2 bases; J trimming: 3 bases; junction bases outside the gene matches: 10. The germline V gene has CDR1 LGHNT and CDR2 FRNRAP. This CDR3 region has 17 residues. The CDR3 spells CASGLTRTSEDYNEQFF. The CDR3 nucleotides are TGTGCTAGTGGTTTGACGAGAACTAGCGAAGACTACAATGAGCAGTTCTTC.

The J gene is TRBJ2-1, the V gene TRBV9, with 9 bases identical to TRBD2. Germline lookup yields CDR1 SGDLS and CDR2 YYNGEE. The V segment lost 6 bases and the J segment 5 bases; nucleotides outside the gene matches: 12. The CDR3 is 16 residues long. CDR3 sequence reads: CASTPGGSGSNNEQFF. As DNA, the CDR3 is TGTGCCAGCACCCCAGGGGGTAGCGGGAGCAACAATGAGCAGTTCTTC.

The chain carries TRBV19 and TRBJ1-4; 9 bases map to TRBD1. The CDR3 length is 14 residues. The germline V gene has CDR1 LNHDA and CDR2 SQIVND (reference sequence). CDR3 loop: CATRGTGRKEKLFF. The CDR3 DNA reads TGTGCGACGAGAGGGACAGGGCGGAAAGAAAAACTGTTTTTT.

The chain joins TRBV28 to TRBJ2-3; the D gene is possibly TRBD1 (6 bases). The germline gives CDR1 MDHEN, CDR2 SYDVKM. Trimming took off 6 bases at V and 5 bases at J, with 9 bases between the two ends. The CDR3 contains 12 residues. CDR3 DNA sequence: TGTGCCAGCAGCGAGGGGGAAGATACGCAGTATTTT. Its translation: CASSEGEDTQYF.

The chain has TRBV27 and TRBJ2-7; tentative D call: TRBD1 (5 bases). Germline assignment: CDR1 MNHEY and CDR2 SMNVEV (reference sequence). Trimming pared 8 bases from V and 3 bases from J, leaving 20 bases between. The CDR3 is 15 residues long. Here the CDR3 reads CASSSRVNFDYEQYF. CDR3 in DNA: TGTGCCAGCTCGAGCAGGGTGAACTTCGACTACGAGCAGTACTTC.

The CDR3 DNA is TGTGCCAGCAGCAGGACAGGTACCGGGGAGCTGTTTTTT. Encoded protein: CASSRTGTGELFF. The chain employs TRBV9 and TRBJ2-2; 7 bases align to TRBD1. V trimming: 4 bases; J trimming: 5 bases; junction bases outside the gene matches: 2. There are 13 residues in the CDR3. Germline loops: CDR1 SGDLS, CDR2 YYNGEE. Drawing the rest from reference TRBV9 and TRBJ2-2, the complete variable domain is DSGVTQTPKHLITATGQRVTLRCSPRSGDLSVYWYQQSLDQGLQFLIQYYNGEERAKGNILERFSAQQFPDLHSELNLSSLELGDSALYFCASSRTGTGELFFGEGSRLTVL.

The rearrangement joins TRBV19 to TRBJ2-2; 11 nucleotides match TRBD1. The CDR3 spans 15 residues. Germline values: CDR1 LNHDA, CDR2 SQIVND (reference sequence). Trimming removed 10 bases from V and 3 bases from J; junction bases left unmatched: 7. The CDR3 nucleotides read TGTGCCACCAACCGGGACAGGGGGTACACCGGGGAGCTGTTTTTT. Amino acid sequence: CATNRDRGYTGELFF.

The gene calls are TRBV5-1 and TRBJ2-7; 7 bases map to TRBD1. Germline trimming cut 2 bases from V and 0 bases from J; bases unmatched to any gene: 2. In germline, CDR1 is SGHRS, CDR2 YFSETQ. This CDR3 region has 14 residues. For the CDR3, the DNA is TGCGCCAGCAGCTTAACAGGGGTCTCCTACGAGCAGTACTTC. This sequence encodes CASSLTGVSYEQYF.

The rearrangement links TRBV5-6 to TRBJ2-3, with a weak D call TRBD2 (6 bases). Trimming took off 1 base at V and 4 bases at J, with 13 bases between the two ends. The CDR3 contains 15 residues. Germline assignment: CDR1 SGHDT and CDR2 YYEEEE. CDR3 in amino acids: CASSLFGRVADTQYF. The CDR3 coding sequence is TGTGCCAGCAGCTTGTTCGGGAGAGTCGCAGATACGCAGTATTTT.

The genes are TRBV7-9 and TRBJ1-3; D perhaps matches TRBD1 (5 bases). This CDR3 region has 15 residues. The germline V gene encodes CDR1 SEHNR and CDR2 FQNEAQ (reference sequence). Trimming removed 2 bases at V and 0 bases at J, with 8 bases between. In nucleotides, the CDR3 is TGTGCCAGCAGCTTATTCAGGGTCTCTGGAAACACCATATATTTT. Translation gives CASSLFRVSGNTIYF.

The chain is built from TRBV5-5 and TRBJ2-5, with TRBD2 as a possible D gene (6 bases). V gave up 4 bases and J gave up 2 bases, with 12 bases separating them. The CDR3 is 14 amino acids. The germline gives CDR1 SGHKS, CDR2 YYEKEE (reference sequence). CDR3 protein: CASSPGLNQETQYF. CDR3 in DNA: TGTGCCAGCAGCCCGGGACTTAATCAAGAGACCCAGTACTTC.

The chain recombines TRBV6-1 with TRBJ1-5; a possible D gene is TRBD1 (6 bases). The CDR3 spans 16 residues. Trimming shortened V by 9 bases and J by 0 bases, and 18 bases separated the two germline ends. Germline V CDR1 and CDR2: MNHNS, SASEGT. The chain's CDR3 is CASNEYGQYSNQPQHF. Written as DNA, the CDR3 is TGTGCCAGTAATGAATATGGACAGTATAGCAATCAGCCCCAGCATTTT.

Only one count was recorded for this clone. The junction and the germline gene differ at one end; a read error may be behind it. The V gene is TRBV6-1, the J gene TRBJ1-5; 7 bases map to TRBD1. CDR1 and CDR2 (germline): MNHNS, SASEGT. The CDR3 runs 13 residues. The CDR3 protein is CASRAPNRGGGYF. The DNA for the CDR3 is TGTGCCAGCAGGGCCCCCAACAGGGGCGGTGGGTATTTT.